Presented here are 19 T cell receptor beta chains from one specimen sequenced in a study of T cells expressing NK-cell markers. TCRdb reprocessed the 5' RACE reads and reports one entry per CDR3 protein, with no DNA. The sample totals about 260,000 distinct CDR3 sequences. Sequencing was carried out using blood T cells: a sorted CD56 or NKG2C T cell subset, CD4+ or CD8+ T cells, or bulk PBMC T cells (not recorded which). These receptors all come from a man younger than 35 in good health.

The chain recombines TRBV7-6 with TRBJ2-2. This CDR3 spans 17 amino acids. Germline assignment: CDR1 SGHVS and CDR2 FNYEAQ. The CDR3 sequence is CASSLATRRVRTGELFF.

V gene TRBV18 combines with J gene TRBJ2-5; as DNA is missing, the TRBD2 call by TCRdb cannot be tested. The CDR3 is made up of 15 amino acids. Germline assignment: CDR1 KGHSH and CDR2 LQKENI. CDR3 in amino acids: CASSPPSGLQETQYF.

The chain has TRBV2 and TRBJ2-1; TCRdb returns TRBD2, unconfirmable since there is no DNA. The CDR3 runs to 13 residues. Germline CDR1 and CDR2: SNHLY and FYNNEI. CDR3 region: CASREGGPGEQFF.

This sequence joins TRBV6-1 and TRBJ2-3; TCRdb designates TRBD2, a call that cannot be tested without DNA. From germline, CDR1 is MNHNS and CDR2 SASEGT. The CDR3 sequence is 13 residues long. CDR3 amino acids: CATRLAGRDTQYF.

V and J are TRBV2 and TRBJ2-6; TCRdb reports TRBD1, a call that lacks DNA to check it against. The CDR3 consists of 15 residues. Germline V gives CDR1 SNHLY, CDR2 FYNNEI. The CDR3 loop is CASSERGPGANVLTF.

V gene TRBV11-2 combines with J gene TRBJ1-1; TCRdb's D call of TRBD1 is untestable without DNA. The V gene's germline CDR1 is SGHAT and CDR2 FQNNGV. The CDR3 contains 14 residues. The CDR3 loop is CASSRPTGNTEAFF.

The chain joins TRBV18 to TRBJ2-2. The CDR3 is made up of 15 amino acids. Germline CDR1 is KGHSH and CDR2 is LQKENI. The CDR3 loop is CASLHDRQNTGELFF.

The CDR3 region is CATSSGQGVYEQYF. This chain connects TRBV15 to TRBJ2-7; TCRdb outputs TRBD1, but without DNA this stays unchecked. Germline-derived CDR1 and CDR2 are LNHNV and YYDKDF (reference sequence). The CDR3 loop spans 14 amino acids. Variable domain in full (rest from reference TRBV15 and TRBJ2-7): DAMVIQNPRYQVTQFGKPVTLSCSQTLNHNVMYWYQQKSSQAPKLLFHYYDKDFNNEADTPDNFQSRRPNTSFCFLDIRSPGLGDTAMYLCATSSGQGVYEQYFGPGTRLTVT.

This CDR3 is CAISDRAGVSTDTQYF. This rearrangement joins TRBV10-3 to TRBJ2-3; TCRdb's D gene call, TRBD2, goes unchecked for lack of DNA. The CDR3 totals 16 residues. The germline CDR1 and CDR2 sequences are ENHRY and SYGVKD.

This rearrangement joins TRBV4-1 to TRBJ2-1; TCRdb proposes TRBD2, but this gene call is untestable without DNA. The germline gives CDR1 MGHRA, CDR2 YSYEKL. The CDR3 has 13 amino acids. CDR3 sequence reads: CASSRSLAREQFF.

The chain uses TRBV14 and TRBJ2-7. CDR1 and CDR2 (germline): SGHDN, FVKESK. The CDR3 is 12 amino acids. CDR3 sequence: CASSQNLDEQYF.

The gene calls are TRBV19 and TRBJ2-3; the D call from TCRdb, TRBD2, cannot be confirmed without DNA. Germline lookup yields CDR1 LNHDA and CDR2 SQIVND (reference sequence). The CDR3 runs to 16 residues. The CDR3 loop is CASKGAGGPNTDTQYF.

The chain employs TRBV12-3 or TRBV12-4 and TRBJ2-1; TCRdb reports TRBD1, a call that lacks DNA to check it against. This CDR3 spans 15 amino acids. The CDR3 is CASRGGERSYNEQFF.

The chain employs TRBV11-2 and TRBJ2-7; the TCRdb D gene call, TRBD2, has no DNA to confirm it. CDR3 length: 16 residues. Germline values: CDR1 SGHAT, CDR2 FQNNGV. The CDR3 protein is CASSPGVTSGSYEQYF.

V is TRBV12-3 or TRBV12-4 and J is TRBJ2-7; TCRdb proposes TRBD1, but this gene call is untestable without DNA. This CDR3 region has 15 residues. The CDR3 is CASSFRQGISYEQYF.

The chain combines TRBV11-2 with TRBJ2-3; absent DNA, TCRdb's TRBD1 call cannot be checked. This CDR3 region has 16 residues. Germline CDR1 and CDR2: SGHAT and FQNNGV. The CDR3 protein is CASIPGTGRGTDTQYF.

The chain joins TRBV30 to TRBJ2-1; TCRdb reports TRBD1, a call that lacks DNA to check it against. CDR1 is GTSNPN, CDR2 SVGIG, per germline (reference sequence). This CDR3 is 12 amino acids long. The chain's CDR3 is CAWSRQGNEQFF.

The genes are TRBV27 and TRBJ1-1. Germline-derived CDR1 and CDR2 are MNHEY and SMNVEV (reference sequence). The CDR3 totals 13 residues. CDR3 sequence reads: CASSIQENTEAFF.

CDR3 in amino acids: CASSQDYLVRGLAEAFF. The chain links TRBV4-1 to TRBJ1-1; with no DNA, the TCRdb D assignment of TRBD1 cannot be verified. The CDR3 has 17 residues. The germline V gene has CDR1 MGHRA and CDR2 YSYEKL.